This T cell receptor (beta chain) comes out of a study of cytomegalovirus exposure and HLA in healthy donors. Germline V gene sequence: CDR1 SEHNR, CDR2 FQNEAQ (reference sequence). Trimming stripped 5 bases from V and 2 bases from J, with 13 bases between. CDR3 length equals 14 residues. Points from the study as a whole: Some V segments, including TRBV6-2 and TRBV6-3, were excluded as indistinguishable.

The PCR was carried out with 60 Vbeta primers and 13 Jbeta primers. The repertoire was sequenced with immunoSEQ multiplex PCR; TCRdb's copy has only in-frame clones and lacks some. Found here are roughly 100,000 clones, approximately 85% of them singletons; the top ten hold around 3.9%. Comment on this clone: The antigen remains undetermined.

The chain has TRBV7-9 and TRBJ2-7; D may be TRBD1 (8 bases). This receptor was identified in a man under 40 in good health and CMV-seronegative. Sequenced: PBMCs. CDR3 DNA: TGTGCCAGCAGCGTACAGGGGGGGCCCTACGAGCAGTACTTC. Translating it yields CASSVQGGPYEQYF.